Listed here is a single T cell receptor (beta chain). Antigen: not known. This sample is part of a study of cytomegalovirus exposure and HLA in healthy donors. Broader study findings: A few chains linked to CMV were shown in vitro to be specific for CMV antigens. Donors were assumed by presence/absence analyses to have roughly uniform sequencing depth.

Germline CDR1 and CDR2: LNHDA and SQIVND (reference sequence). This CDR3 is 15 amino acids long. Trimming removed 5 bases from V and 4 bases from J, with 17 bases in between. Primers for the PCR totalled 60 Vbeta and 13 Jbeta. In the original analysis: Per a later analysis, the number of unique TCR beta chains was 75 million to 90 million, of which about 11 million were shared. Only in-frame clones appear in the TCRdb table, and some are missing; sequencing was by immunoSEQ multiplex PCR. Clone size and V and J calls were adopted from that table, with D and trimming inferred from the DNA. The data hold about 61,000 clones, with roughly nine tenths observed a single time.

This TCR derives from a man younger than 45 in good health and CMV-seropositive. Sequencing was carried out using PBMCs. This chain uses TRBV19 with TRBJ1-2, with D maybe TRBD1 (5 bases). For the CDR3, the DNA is TGTGCCAGTAGTGGACAAACTACAGGTGCCTATGGCTACACCTTC. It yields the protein CASSGQTTGAYGYTF. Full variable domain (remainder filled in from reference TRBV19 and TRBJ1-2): DGGITQSPKYLFRKEGQNVTLSCEQNLNHDAMYWYRQDPGQGLRLIYYSQIVNDFQKGDIAEGYSVSREKKESFPLTVTSAQKNPTAFYLCASSGQTTGAYGYTFGSGTRLTVV.